This T cell receptor beta chain derives from a study of cytomegalovirus exposure and HLA in healthy donors. The germline V gene encodes CDR1 MDHEN and CDR2 SYDVKM. This CDR3 region has 16 residues. The trim removed 5 bases at V and 1 base at J, leaving 7 bases unmatched. Generated by immunoSEQ multiplex PCR, the TCRdb table keeps only in-frame clones and is missing some. The sample includes about 150,000 clones, approximately 86% of them seen just once. Sequencing was done on a sample of PBMCs. The gene calls are TRBV28 and TRBJ1-2; TRBD1 matches 10 bases. This TCR was sampled from a human donor in good health. CDR3 region: CASSEAGTGVNYGYTF. CDR3 coding DNA: TGTGCCAGCAGTGAAGCTGGGACAGGGGTTAACTATGGCTACACCTTC.